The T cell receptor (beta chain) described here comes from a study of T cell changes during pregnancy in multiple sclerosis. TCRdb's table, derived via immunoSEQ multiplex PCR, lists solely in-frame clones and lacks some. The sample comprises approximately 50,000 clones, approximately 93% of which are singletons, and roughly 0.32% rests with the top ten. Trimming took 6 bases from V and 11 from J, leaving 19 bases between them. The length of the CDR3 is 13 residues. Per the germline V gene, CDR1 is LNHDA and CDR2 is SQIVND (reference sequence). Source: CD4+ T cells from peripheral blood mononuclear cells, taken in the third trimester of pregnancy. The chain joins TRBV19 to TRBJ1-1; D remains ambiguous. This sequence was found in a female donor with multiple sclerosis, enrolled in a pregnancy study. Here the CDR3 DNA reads TGTGCCAGTAGCCTCATGGGTGGGCCGTGGGCTTTCTTT. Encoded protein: CASSLMGGPWAFF.